Below are 29 T cell receptor beta chains sequenced from a single sample in a study of blood T cell repertoires in COVID-19. The method was immunoSEQ multiplex PCR; TCRdb's version includes in-frame clones alone and lacks a portion of them. The sample shows about 73,000 clones, 89% of them seen only once. Sequencing was done on a sample of peripheral blood. The receptors here all came from a man at least 80 years old with acute or convalescent COVID-19.

The chain recombines TRBV7-9 with TRBJ1-2, with D perhaps TRBD1 (6 bases). Germline V gene sequence: CDR1 SEHNR, CDR2 FQNEAQ (reference sequence). This CDR3 is built from 15 residues. With 3 bases removed from V and 0 bases from J, the gap between germline ends came to 11 bases. The DNA for the CDR3 is TGTGCCAGCAGCTTGGGGGGGCTACCTAACTATGGCTACACCTTC. Translation gives CASSLGGLPNYGYTF.

The chain joins TRBV6-1 to TRBJ2-1; D gene ambiguous. Germline V gene data show CDR1 as MNHNS and CDR2 as SASEGT. CDR3 length: 15 amino acids. V lost 0 bases, J lost 5 bases, and 11 bases lay in between. The CDR3 DNA sequence: TGTGCCAGCAGTGAAGCAGGCCGGAGTAACAATGAGCAGTTCTTC. Translated: CASSEAGRSNNEQFF.

The chain uses TRBV5-4 and TRBJ2-2, with 14 bases matching TRBD2. This CDR3 has 16 amino acids. With V trimmed by 4 bases and J by 6 bases, 5 bases remained unmatched. CDR1 and CDR2 from the germline V gene are SGHNT and YYREEE (reference sequence). In DNA form, the CDR3 reads TGTGCCAGCAGCACCCGGACTAGCGGGAGGCCCGGGGAGCTGTTTTTT. This gives the protein CASSTRTSGRPGELFF.

This chain joins TRBV19 and TRBJ2-2; TRBD1 might be the D (5 bases). V lost 4 bases and J 5 bases, leaving 8 bases between the germline ends. The CDR3 sequence is 13 residues long. Germline assignment: CDR1 LNHDA and CDR2 SQIVND (reference sequence). The CDR3 sequence is CASSNQGTGELFF. The CDR3, as DNA: TGTGCCAGTAGTAACCAGGGTACCGGGGAGCTGTTTTTT.

The chain combines TRBV10-3 with TRBJ1-1, with D tentatively TRBD1 (5 bases). V was clipped by 4 bases and J by 3 bases, with 9 bases between them. Looked up from germline, CDR1 is ENHRY and CDR2 is SYGVKD. The CDR3 covers 13 residues. This chain's CDR3 is CAISAGADTEAFF. CDR3 DNA sequence: TGTGCCATCAGTGCTGGGGCGGACACTGAAGCTTTCTTT.

The chain uses TRBV28 and TRBJ1-3, with D possibly TRBD1 on 5 matching bases. Germline V gene lookup returns CDR1 MDHEN and CDR2 SYDVKM. The V gene lost 5 bases and the J gene lost 0 bases, with 11 bases spanning the gap. CDR3 length: 15 amino acids. The CDR3 sequence is CASSTGFVSGNTIYF. The CDR3 DNA reads as TGTGCCAGCAGTACAGGCTTCGTCTCTGGAAACACCATATATTTT.

This sequence joins TRBV5-1 and TRBJ2-2; 8 bases align to TRBD1. Germline lookup yields CDR1 SGHRS and CDR2 YFSETQ. V lost 6 bases and J lost 7; bases outside the gene matches: 11. CDR3 length: 15 residues. Written as DNA, the CDR3 is TGCGCCAGCACAATTGGGACAGGAGGATTCGGGGAGCTGTTTTTT. Protein product: CASTIGTGGFGELFF.

The chain carries TRBV2 and TRBJ1-1; weak D call: TRBD1 (5 bases). The CDR3 is made up of 11 amino acids. The V and J ends lost 3 bases and 11 bases respectively, with 10 bases between them. The germline V gene has CDR1 SNHLY and CDR2 FYNNEI. CDR3 residues: CASSEGRRAFF. In nucleotides, the CDR3 is TGTGCCAGCAGTGAGGGGCGTAGGGCTTTCTTT.

The chain joins TRBV19 to TRBJ1-4, with D possibly TRBD1 on 6 matching bases. Trimming left V 4 bases short and J 0 bases short, with 9 bases between. Germline CDR1 and CDR2: LNHDA and SQIVND (reference sequence). CDR3 length: 15 amino acids. CDR3 bases: TGTGCCAGTAGTAAAGGGGGAGCAACTAATGAAAAACTGTTTTTT. This codes for CASSKGGATNEKLFF.

The V and J genes are TRBV5-1 and TRBJ2-3, with 7 bases identical to TRBD2. This CDR3 contains 16 residues. V trimming: 4 bases; J trimming: 0 bases; junction bases outside the gene matches: 8. The germline V gene has CDR1 SGHRS and CDR2 YFSETQ. Written as DNA, the CDR3 is TGCGCCAGCAGCCCAGTAGCGGGTACTAGCACAGATACGCAGTATTTT. Encoded protein: CASSPVAGTSTDTQYF.

Only one count was recorded for this clone. The chain employs TRBV12-3 or TRBV12-4 and TRBJ1-2; no firm D call. Trimming shortened V by 5 bases and J by 2 bases, and 9 bases separated the two germline ends. This CDR3 comprises 13 residues. CDR3 sequence: CASSMSGNYGYTF. The DNA for the CDR3 is TGTGCCAGCAGTATGTCGGGGAACTATGGCTACACCTTC.

This clone was counted between two and nine times. This chain uses TRBV5-4 with TRBJ2-7, with 7 nucleotides matching TRBD1. Unmatched junction bases numbered 13, after V lost 4 bases and J lost 3 bases. This CDR3 region has 16 residues. Germline-derived CDR1 and CDR2 are SGHNT and YYREEE (reference sequence). The CDR3 reads CASSPTLRGGNYEQYF. The DNA for the CDR3 is TGTGCCAGCAGCCCCACGTTGCGAGGGGGCAACTACGAGCAGTACTTC.

The CDR3 spells CATSPRGGNSNQPQHF. The CDR3 DNA sequence: TGTGCCACCTCCCCTAGGGGCGGTAATAGCAATCAGCCCCAGCATTTT. The chain combines TRBV24-1 with TRBJ1-5; maybe TRBD1 (5 bases). V lost 9 bases and J 0 bases, leaving 17 bases between the germline ends. Looked up from germline, CDR1 is KGHDR and CDR2 is SFDVKD. This CDR3 contains 16 residues.

The chain is built from TRBV9 and TRBJ2-3; 7 bases map to TRBD2. There are 15 residues in the CDR3. Germline CDR1 SGDLS, CDR2 YYNGEE. J was trimmed by 0 bases and V by 0 bases; bases with no gene match: 1. For the CDR3, the DNA is TGTGCCAGCAGCGTAGGTAGCGGGAGCACAGATACGCAGTATTTT. The encoded protein is CASSVGSGSTDTQYF.

This chain uses TRBV5-1 with TRBJ1-2; D is uncertain. The CDR3 is made up of 13 amino acids. The germline V gene has CDR1 SGHRS and CDR2 YFSETQ. Trimming stripped 0 bases from V and 6 bases from J, with 9 bases between. DNA of the CDR3: TGCGCCAGCAGCTTGGCCCACGGGAATGGCTACACCTTC. This encodes CASSLAHGNGYTF.

This rearrangement joins TRBV6-1 to TRBJ1-2; maybe TRBD1 (6 bases). The ends were cut back, 2 bases at V and 8 bases at J, with 12 bases in the middle. This CDR3 contains 13 residues. Germline V gives CDR1 MNHNS, CDR2 SASEGT. The CDR3 spells CASSESRGGGYTF. The CDR3 nucleotides read TGTGCCAGCAGTGAAAGCAGGGGTGGAGGCTACACCTTC.

The genes are TRBV11-2 and TRBJ1-2; D is uncertain. Trimming removed 5 bases from V and 2 bases from J, with 6 bases in between. Looked up from germline, CDR1 is SGHAT and CDR2 is FQNNGV. The CDR3 has 12 residues. The CDR3 here is CASSVGNYGYTF. The CDR3 DNA sequence: TGTGCCAGCAGCGTCGGGAACTATGGCTACACCTTC.

The chain employs TRBV3-1 (or the pseudogene TRBV3-2) and TRBJ1-2; 10 positions agree with TRBD1. This CDR3 has 17 residues. Per germline, CDR1 LGHDT and CDR2 YNNKEL (reference sequence). Trimming cost V 3 bases and J 2 bases; bases outside gene matches: 9. CDR3 loop: CASSHSGQGIVNYGYTF. The DNA for the CDR3 is TGTGCCAGCAGCCACTCGGGACAGGGGATAGTGAACTATGGCTACACCTTC.

The genes are TRBV4-1 and TRBJ2-1; D ambiguous. Looked up from germline, CDR1 is MGHRA and CDR2 is YSYEKL. This CDR3 region has 15 residues. V lost 2 bases to trimming and J lost 2 bases, with 10 bases between them. CDR3 loop: CASSQSLGPYNEQFF. In DNA, the CDR3 is TGCGCCAGCAGCCAATCTCTAGGCCCCTACAATGAGCAGTTCTTC.

The J gene is TRBJ2-1, the V gene TRBV5-5; 10 bases align to TRBD2. The CDR3 covers 16 residues. V was clipped by 0 bases and J by 8 bases; unmatched bases: 8. Germline V CDR1 and CDR2: SGHKS, YYEKEE (reference sequence). Here the CDR3 DNA reads TGTGCCAGCAGCTTGGCCGGGGGACTAGCGAGCGATGAGCAGTTCTTC. It yields the protein CASSLAGGLASDEQFF. The whole variable domain, filled in from reference TRBV5-5 and TRBJ2-1, reads DAGVTQSPTHLIKTRGQQVTLRCSPISGHKSVSWYQQVLGQGPQFIFQYYEKEERGRGNFPDRFSARQFPNYSSELNVNALLLGDSALYLCASSLAGGLASDEQFFGPGTRLTVL.

The chain carries TRBV6-6 and TRBJ1-6; 7 bases match TRBD1. CDR3 length equals 15 residues. J was trimmed by 6 bases and V by 5 bases; bases with no gene match: 7. In germline, CDR1 is MNHNY, CDR2 SVGAGI (reference sequence). In DNA, the CDR3 is TGTGCCAGCAGTAAAAGACAGGGCAGTAATTCACCCCTCCACTTT. Translating it yields CASSKRQGSNSPLHF.

This sequence joins TRBV5-4 and TRBJ1-2; D is uncertain. This CDR3 has 14 amino acids. Germline V gene lookup returns CDR1 SGHNT and CDR2 YYREEE (reference sequence). The germline V and J ends were trimmed by 4 bases and 1 base, with 11 bases remaining between them. As DNA, the CDR3 is TGTGCCAGCAGCCCCCAGGAGGGTAACTATGGCTACACCTTC. It is translated as CASSPQEGNYGYTF. The variable domain in full, completed from reference TRBV5-4 and TRBJ1-2, reads ETGVTQSPTHLIKTRGQQVTLRCSSQSGHNTVSWYQQALGQGPQFIFQYYREEENGRGNFPPRFSGLQFPNYSSELNVNALELDDSALYLCASSPQEGNYGYTFGSGTRLTVV.

V gene TRBV7-3 combines with J gene TRBJ1-1, with 7 bases identical to TRBD1. The CDR3 is 13 amino acids. The V gene's germline CDR1 is SGHTA and CDR2 FQGTGA. After removal of 5 bases from V and 5 bases from J, the junction contained 5 bases not matched to a gene. The CDR3 reads CASSIYRGTEAFF. The CDR3 nucleotides are TGTGCCAGCAGCATTTACAGGGGAACTGAAGCTTTCTTT.

This clone has just a few counts. V is TRBV15 and J is TRBJ1-4, with TRBD1 matching over 8 bases. There are 17 residues in the CDR3. V lost 1 base to trimming and J lost 7 bases; unmatched junction nucleotides: 11. Looked up from germline, CDR1 is LNHNV and CDR2 is YYDKDF (reference sequence). The CDR3 sequence is CATSRGGLRGQGEKLFF. The DNA for the CDR3 is TGTGCCACCAGCAGAGGAGGGTTAAGAGGACAGGGTGAAAAACTGTTTTTT.

The V and J genes are TRBV19 and TRBJ1-2, with 10 positions matching TRBD1. The CDR3 has 13 residues. Germline values: CDR1 LNHDA, CDR2 SQIVND (reference sequence). The V segment lost 4 bases and the J segment 8 bases; nucleotides outside the gene matches: 4. This CDR3 is CASSTGTGEGYTF. The CDR3 coding sequence is TGTGCCAGTAGTACCGGGACAGGGGAAGGCTACACCTTC. Full variable domain (remainder filled in from reference TRBV19 and TRBJ1-2): DGGITQSPKYLFRKEGQNVTLSCEQNLNHDAMYWYRQDPGQGLRLIYYSQIVNDFQKGDIAEGYSVSREKKESFPLTVTSAQKNPTAFYLCASSTGTGEGYTFGSGTRLTVV.

V usage is TRBV10-1 and J usage is TRBJ2-7, with no clear D. CDR3 length equals 13 residues. The V gene lost 3 bases and the J gene lost 2 bases, with 8 bases spanning the gap. Germline CDR1 is WNHNN and CDR2 is SYGVQD (reference sequence). The CDR3 protein is CASSDGPTYEQYF. The DNA of the CDR3 is TGCGCCAGCAGTGATGGGCCTACCTACGAGCAGTACTTC.

The chain joins TRBV6-1 to TRBJ1-5; maybe TRBD1 (5 bases). The CDR3 totals 17 residues. CDR1 is MNHNS, CDR2 SASEGT, per germline. V lost 2 bases, J lost 2 bases, and 16 bases lay in between. In nucleotides, the CDR3 is TGTGCCAGCAGTGAACCTCGTTGGGTACAGGGCAATCAGCCCCAGCATTTT. Amino acid sequence: CASSEPRWVQGNQPQHF.

The chain carries TRBV5-1 and TRBJ1-2; 9 bases map to TRBD1. Germline V gene sequence: CDR1 SGHRS, CDR2 YFSETQ. V gave up 4 bases and J gave up 3 bases; unmatched junction bases: 1. The CDR3 contains 13 residues. In nucleotides, the CDR3 is TGCGCCAGCAGCACAGGGGGCGACTATGGCTACACCTTC. Protein sequence: CASSTGGDYGYTF.

The J gene is TRBJ1-5, the V gene TRBV7-2, with 8 nucleotides matching TRBD1. The CDR3 is 15 residues long. Germline V gene data show CDR1 as SGHTA and CDR2 as FQGNSA. J lost 6 bases, V lost 4 bases, and 8 bases had no gene match. CDR3 in DNA: TGTGCCAGCAGCTCGCAGGGGGCGCTGGGTCAGCCCCAGCATTTT. This gives the protein CASSSQGALGQPQHF.